The present TCR beta chain was sequenced within a study of blood T cell repertoires in COVID-19. Overall study: Samples of COVID-19 (acute and convalescent) were obtained from the United States, Italy and Spain.

One Seattle source followed patients from active infection through their disease course. The CDR3 totals 16 residues. CDR1 and CDR2 (germline): LGHDT, YNNKEL (reference sequence). Trimming at V came to 5 bases and at J to 0 bases, leaving 6 bases not matched to a gene. Original handling: Reference gene primer amplification gave nucleated cell count estimates. The repertoire was sequenced with immunoSEQ multiplex PCR; TCRdb's copy has only in-frame clones and lacks some. That table supplies the V and J calls and clone size; D and trimming were determined from the DNA. The profile covers 200,000 to 300,000 clones, with around 90% appearing a single time and roughly 0.79% taken by the ten largest.

The clonotype comes from a man aged 25-40 years with COVID-19, enrolled during active disease. The V and J genes are TRBV3-1 (or the pseudogene TRBV3-2) and TRBJ1-1; TRBD1 matches 10 bases. The source material was peripheral blood. In DNA form, the CDR3 reads TGTGCCAGCAGCGGAGGGACAGGGGACGTGAACACTGAAGCTTTCTTT. Protein sequence: CASSGGTGDVNTEAFF.